The 22 T cell receptor beta chains listed next were all sequenced from one sample in a study of OX40 agonist ivuxolimab in advanced cancers. Sequencing was performed with immunoSEQ multiplex PCR; in TCRdb, only in-frame clones are kept and a portion is missing. The sample has fewer than 100,000 clones, around nine tenths seen once. The sequencing used CD4+ or CD8+ T cells sorted from blood, collected in a trial of the OX40 agonist ivuxolimab. These receptors all stem from an adult with an advanced solid tumor such as melanoma, head and neck, liver or kidney cancer.

The table lists this clone with a count of one. J is TRBJ2-3 and V is TRBV28, with D maybe TRBD2 (6 bases). CDR1 MDHEN and CDR2 SYDVKM come from the germline V gene. Between the trimmed V and J ends, which lost 6 bases and 0 bases, there was a span of 22 bases. CDR3 length: 18 residues. CDR3: CASSLPPDYRTSTDTQYF. Written as DNA, the CDR3 is TGTGCCAGCAGCCTCCCCCCGGACTACCGGACTAGCACAGATACGCAGTATTTT.

This sequence joins TRBV29-1 and TRBJ2-5; D unclear. The germline V gene encodes CDR1 SQVTM and CDR2 ANQGSEA. Trimming took off 4 bases at V and 3 bases at J, with 9 bases between the two ends. The CDR3 sequence is 12 residues long. The CDR3 region has the DNA TGCAGCGTTGGTGGCGGAGAAGAGACCCAGTACTTC. Amino acid sequence: CSVGGGEETQYF.

The chain combines TRBV27 with TRBJ2-7; tentatively, D is TRBD1 (6 bases). Between the trimmed V and J ends, which lost 4 bases and 0 bases, there was a span of 10 bases. CDR3 length equals 14 residues. The V gene's germline CDR1 is MNHEY and CDR2 SMNVEV (reference sequence). CDR3 sequence: CASSSRDNSYEQYF. CDR3 bases: TGTGCCAGCAGTTCCCGGGACAACTCCTACGAGCAGTACTTC.

The chain links TRBV7-3 to TRBJ2-5, with D perhaps matching TRBD1 (6 bases). The CDR3 loop spans 13 amino acids. V was shortened by 5 bases and J by 5 bases, with 12 bases between the two germline ends. CDR1 and CDR2 (germline): SGHTA, FQGTGA. In DNA, the CDR3 is TGTGCCAGCAGCCAGGGGAATAAGGAGACCCAGTACTTC. This translates into CASSQGNKETQYF.

The J gene is TRBJ2-7, the V gene TRBV5-1, with a possible D match to TRBD2 (5 bases). This CDR3 spans 14 amino acids. Trimming shortened V by 0 bases and J by 6 bases, and 13 bases separated the two germline ends. From germline, CDR1 is SGHRS and CDR2 YFSETQ. The chain's CDR3 is CASSLVEGRGEQYF. CDR3 sequence (DNA): TGCGCCAGCAGCTTGGTTGAGGGTCGAGGCGAGCAGTACTTC.

CDR3 bases: TGCGCCAGCAGCTTGGTCAACAGCTTCCGAAACTATGGCTACACCTTC. Residues: CASSLVNSFRNYGYTF. V is TRBV5-1 and J is TRBJ1-2; D is unclear. The germline V gene encodes CDR1 SGHRS and CDR2 YFSETQ. The length of the CDR3 is 16 residues. Trimming stripped 0 bases from V and 2 bases from J, with 14 bases between.

The chain has TRBV5-1 and TRBJ2-2; D may be TRBD1 (5 bases). The germline V gene encodes CDR1 SGHRS and CDR2 YFSETQ. The CDR3 length is 16 residues. V lost 0 bases and J 3 bases, leaving 12 bases between the germline ends. CDR3 residues: CASSLEGIFDTGELFF. The CDR3 region has the DNA TGCGCCAGCAGCTTGGAGGGGATTTTCGACACCGGGGAGCTGTTTTTT.

This chain links TRBV5-4 with TRBJ2-2, with TRBD1 matching over 8 bases. CDR1 and CDR2 from the germline V gene are SGHNT and YYREEE (reference sequence). The CDR3 runs to 14 residues. V dropped 3 bases and J dropped 5; count of bases not matched to a gene: 3. The CDR3 DNA reads as TGTGCCAGCAGCTCCTGGGACAGGACCGGGGAGCTGTTTTTT. Its protein is CASSSWDRTGELFF.

The gene calls are TRBV9 and TRBJ2-1, with TRBD2 matching 9 bases. Trimming at V came to 1 base and at J to 9 bases, leaving 2 bases not matched to a gene. In germline, CDR1 is SGDLS, CDR2 YYNGEE. The CDR3 has 13 amino acids. The DNA of the CDR3 is TGTGCCAGCAGCGTACTAGCGGGGAGTGAGCAGTTCTTC. Its protein is CASSVLAGSEQFF.

The genes are TRBV7-2 and TRBJ2-5; TRBD2 aligns across 9 bases. Germline V gives CDR1 SGHTA, CDR2 FQGNSA. The CDR3 covers 14 residues. The ends lost 5 bases at V and 5 bases at J; junction bases unmatched: 6. CDR3 nucleotides: TGTGCCAGCAGCGTCCAGCGGGGGGCGGAGACCCAGTACTTC. This gives the protein CASSVQRGAETQYF.

This clone was counted a single time. The V and J genes are TRBV7-8 and TRBJ2-2, with 8 positions matching TRBD2. V was clipped by 2 bases and J by 1 base; unmatched bases: 3. This CDR3 has 16 amino acids. Per the germline V gene, CDR1 is SGHVS and CDR2 is FQNEAQ. The CDR3 DNA reads TGTGCCAGCAGCTTACGACTAGCGCAGAACACCGGGGAGCTGTTTTTT. Protein product: CASSLRLAQNTGELFF.

This clone was counted once. This chain connects TRBV28 to TRBJ1-3; tentative D call: TRBD1 (5 bases). Trimming left V 4 bases short and J 4 bases short, with 14 bases between. The germline CDR1 and CDR2 sequences are MDHEN and SYDVKM. CDR3 length: 15 residues. CDR3 loop: CASSSPGTQGNTIYF. CDR3 coding DNA: TGTGCCAGCAGTTCACCCGGGACTCAAGGAAACACCATATATTTT.

The chain employs TRBV7-2 and TRBJ2-7; TRBD1 agrees at 7 bases. This CDR3 is 15 amino acids long. Trimming cost V 5 bases and J 3 bases; bases outside gene matches: 10. Germline V gene lookup returns CDR1 SGHTA and CDR2 FQGNSA. CDR3 DNA sequence: TGTGCCAGCAGCGGACGACGGGACAGATACTACGAGCAGTACTTC. Translation: CASSGRRDRYYEQYF.

The V and J genes are TRBV9 and TRBJ2-3; TRBD1 is a possible D gene (6 bases). The CDR3 length is 14 residues. With 0 bases removed from V and 3 bases from J, the gap between germline ends came to 8 bases. Germline lookup yields CDR1 SGDLS and CDR2 YYNGEE. The CDR3 reads CASSVGQGTDTQYF. The CDR3 nucleotides read TGTGCCAGCAGCGTAGGGCAGGGGACAGATACGCAGTATTTT. The full variable domain, its missing parts supplied by reference TRBV9 and TRBJ2-3, is DSGVTQTPKHLITATGQRVTLRCSPRSGDLSVYWYQQSLDQGLQFLIQYYNGEERAKGNILERFSAQQFPDLHSELNLSSLELGDSALYFCASSVGQGTDTQYFGPGTRLTVL.

This clone came up once. The J gene is TRBJ2-7, the V gene TRBV4-2; the match to TRBD1 covers 8 bases. With V trimmed by 4 bases and J by 1 base, 6 bases remained unmatched. This CDR3 is 15 amino acids long. Germline CDR1 LGHNA, CDR2 YNFKEQ. CDR3 nucleotides: TGTGCCAGCAGCCCGAGACAGGGGCTTTCCTACGAGCAGTACTTC. Protein product: CASSPRQGLSYEQYF.

This chain connects TRBV5-1 to TRBJ2-1; D is perhaps TRBD1 (5 bases). CDR1 and CDR2 from the germline V gene are SGHRS and YFSETQ. V gave up 4 bases and J gave up 12 bases, with 20 bases separating them. CDR3 length equals 14 residues. CDR3 DNA sequence: TGCGCCAGCAGCCTCGAGGCTCAGGGAAAGGGGCAGTTCTTC. As protein: CASSLEAQGKGQFF.

This clone is labeled medium-sized. The chain recombines TRBV19 with TRBJ1-5; D is undetermined. From germline, CDR1 is LNHDA and CDR2 SQIVND (reference sequence). The CDR3 is 14 amino acids. V lost 7 bases, J lost 0 bases, and 10 bases lay in between. The CDR3 DNA reads TGTGCCAGTAAGAACCGACCTAGCAATCAGCCCCAGCATTTT. Protein sequence: CASKNRPSNQPQHF.

The V call is TRBV12-5, the J call TRBJ1-1; no firm D call. V was cut by 7 bases and J by 0 bases, with 9 bases left in between. This CDR3 region has 13 residues. The V gene's germline CDR1 is LGHNT and CDR2 FRNRAP. CDR3 sequence: CASAQTVNTEAFF. CDR3 coding DNA: TGTGCTAGTGCCCAGACGGTGAACACTGAAGCTTTCTTT.

The chain is built from TRBV10-3 and TRBJ2-5; D is perhaps TRBD2 (6 bases). This CDR3 spans 15 amino acids. V was shortened by 3 bases and J by 1 base, with 12 bases between the two germline ends. From germline, CDR1 is ENHRY and CDR2 SYGVKD. Here the CDR3 reads CAISDHGGTQETQYF. CDR3 sequence (DNA): TGTGCCATCAGTGACCACGGGGGTACCCAAGAGACCCAGTACTTC.

The chain is built from TRBV11-1 and TRBJ1-1; 8 nucleotides match TRBD1. CDR1 SGHAT and CDR2 FQDESV come from the germline V gene (reference sequence). The CDR3 spans 14 residues. Trimming took 5 bases from V and 1 from J; bases not matched to a gene: 3. The DNA of the CDR3 is TGTGCCAGCAGCCCGGGACAGGCGAACACTGAAGCTTTCTTT. The encoded protein is CASSPGQANTEAFF.

This chain links TRBV28 with TRBJ1-2, with TRBD1 as a possible D gene (5 bases). CDR1 and CDR2 from the germline V gene are MDHEN and SYDVKM. This CDR3 has 16 residues. The V end was cut by 6 bases, the J end by 6 bases, with 23 bases between. CDR3 coding DNA: TGTGCCAGCAGCCCATCTGCTTTGGACGGGGCGGATGGCTACACCTTC. Its protein is CASSPSALDGADGYTF.

This chain uses TRBV29-1 with TRBJ2-5, with TRBD2 matching over 10 bases. The CDR3 totals 14 residues. The V gene's germline CDR1 is SQVTM and CDR2 ANQGSEA. V shed 4 bases and J 5 bases; nucleotides not matched to a gene: 7. The CDR3 spells CSVGITSGKETQYF. CDR3 nucleotide sequence: TGCAGCGTTGGTATTACTAGCGGGAAGGAGACCCAGTACTTC.